A selection of T cell receptor beta chains follows, all from one sample in a study of CD8 T cells in Susac syndrome. MiXCR was run by TCRdb on the immunoSEQ multiplex PCR reads, yielding one entry per CDR3 protein. The sample contains roughly 190,000 distinct CDR3 sequences, roughly nine tenths of which appear only once. Input material: CD4+ T cells from PBMCs. The receptors were gathered from a human donor with Susac syndrome. CDR3s include the opening cysteine and the closing phenylalanine or tryptophan. D genes are given only for firm matches. Clone size is stated in some rows and not others, as once, few, many or a class when expanded.

j_call: TRBJ2-7; v_call: TRBV6-1; clone_size: NA; d_call: NA; cdr3_aa: CASRVGYEQYF; cdr3_nt: TGTGCCTCCCGGGTGGGCTACGAGCAGTACTTC
j_call: TRBJ2-2; v_call: TRBV18; clone_size: NA; d_call: NA; cdr3_aa: CASSPIRTVTGELFF; cdr3_nt: TGTGCCAGCTCACCGATCCGGACAGTCACCGGGGAGCTGTTTTTT
j_call: TRBJ2-7; v_call: TRBV7-2; clone_size: NA; d_call: NA; cdr3_aa: CASSLTSDSYEQYF; cdr3_nt: TGTGCCAGCAGCTTAACCAGCGATTCCTACGAGCAGTACTTC
j_call: TRBJ1-6; v_call: TRBV12-3/TRBV12-4; clone_size: NA; d_call: NA; cdr3_aa: CASSLFQGASPLHF; cdr3_nt: TGTGCCAGCAGTTTATTCCAGGGCGCTTCACCCCTCCACTTT
j_call: TRBJ2-3; v_call: TRBV6-1; clone_size: NA; d_call: NA; cdr3_aa: CASSPGQSYTQYF; cdr3_nt: TGTGCCAGCAGTCCAGGACAGTCCTATACGCAGTATTTT
j_call: TRBJ2-1; v_call: TRBV3-1; clone_size: once; d_call: TRBD2; cdr3_aa: CASSPRLAVHEQFF; cdr3_nt: TGTGCCAGCAGCCCTCGACTAGCGGTCCATGAGCAGTTCTTC
j_call: TRBJ2-3; v_call: TRBV5-1; clone_size: NA; d_call: NA; cdr3_aa: CASSLVTGGDTQYF; cdr3_nt: TGCGCCAGCAGCTTGGTTACAGGAGGAGATACGCAGTATTTT
j_call: TRBJ1-6; v_call: TRBV18; clone_size: NA; d_call: TRBD1; cdr3_aa: CASSREQGAVNSPLHF; cdr3_nt: TGTGCCAGCTCGAGAGAGCAGGGGGCGGTTAATTCACCCCTCCACTTT
j_call: TRBJ2-1; v_call: TRBV6-5; clone_size: NA; d_call: TRBD2; cdr3_aa: CASRAGGRDNEQFF; cdr3_nt: TGTGCCAGCAGAGCGGGAGGGCGGGACAATGAGCAGTTCTTC
j_call: TRBJ2-7; v_call: TRBV6-5; clone_size: NA; d_call: TRBD1; cdr3_aa: CATRDRDGRQYF; cdr3_nt: TGTGCCACCAGGGACAGGGATGGGCGGCAGTACTTC
j_call: TRBJ2-7; v_call: TRBV11-3; clone_size: once; d_call: NA; cdr3_aa: CASSFSSGGAYEQYF; cdr3_nt: TGTGCCAGCAGCTTTTCCTCAGGGGGGGCCTACGAGCAGTACTTC
j_call: TRBJ1-1; v_call: TRBV30; clone_size: NA; d_call: NA; cdr3_aa: CAWSVPGRGNTEAFF; cdr3_nt: TGTGCCTGGAGTGTACCGGGGCGGGGGAACACTGAAGCTTTCTTT
j_call: TRBJ1-1; v_call: TRBV29-1; clone_size: once; d_call: NA; cdr3_aa: CSAKPRMNTEAFF; cdr3_nt: TGCAGCGCCAAACCTCGTATGAACACTGAAGCTTTCTTT
j_call: TRBJ2-6; v_call: TRBV6-5; clone_size: NA; d_call: NA; cdr3_aa: CASSSFISGANVLTF; cdr3_nt: TGTGCCAGCAGTTCCTTTATCTCTGGGGCCAACGTCCTGACTTTC
j_call: TRBJ1-1; v_call: TRBV19; clone_size: NA; d_call: TRBD1; cdr3_aa: CASSLRQGTAFF; cdr3_nt: TGTGCCAGTAGTTTAAGACAGGGTACAGCTTTCTTT
j_call: TRBJ2-1; v_call: TRBV28; clone_size: NA; d_call: NA; cdr3_aa: CASSLALGSVNEQFF; cdr3_nt: TGTGCCAGCAGTTTGGCCCTGGGATCCGTAAATGAGCAGTTCTTC
j_call: TRBJ1-5; v_call: TRBV6-6; clone_size: NA; d_call: NA; cdr3_aa: CASSYKQGMIAQPQHF; cdr3_nt: TGTGCCAGCAGTTACAAGCAGGGGATGATAGCTCAGCCCCAGCATTTT
j_call: TRBJ2-1; v_call: TRBV2; clone_size: NA; d_call: NA; cdr3_aa: CASSEDGTPYNEQFF; cdr3_nt: TGTGCCAGCAGTGAAGATGGGACTCCCTACAATGAGCAGTTCTTC
j_call: TRBJ2-7; v_call: TRBV28; clone_size: NA; d_call: TRBD1; cdr3_aa: CASSRGQAEQYF; cdr3_nt: TGTGCCAGCAGCCGCGGACAGGCCGAGCAGTACTTC